Listed below are T cell receptor beta chains from one sample, sequenced in a study of T-cell reconstitution after alpha-beta-depleted transplantation in children. TCRdb ran MiXCR on the PCR reads and lists one entry per CDR3 protein. The table shows some 830,000 distinct CDR3 sequences, with roughly 15% occurring only once. Material: PBMCs, mostly from graft donor cells, obtained 360 days after TCRalphabeta/CD19-depleted stem cell transplant. The receptor set was obtained from a male patient younger than 18 who had a stem cell transplant for acute lymphoblastic leukemia, so the T cells may come from the graft donor. Each CDR3 is given with its conserved first and last residue. The order of the fields is clone size, D gene, V gene, J gene, CDR3 length, CDR3 DNA, CDR3 protein. A D gene is named only where the DNA matches it firmly. A row's size may be missing; if present it is once, few, many or a size class.

NA	TRBD1	TRBV4-1	TRBJ2-2	17	TGCGCCAGCAGCCAACCCCTGAGGACAGGAAACACCGGGGAGCTGTTTTTT	CASSQPLRTGNTGELFF
NA	NA	TRBV9	TRBJ2-7	15	TGTGCCAGCAGCGTGGGGATTAGCGGACCCTACGAGCAGTACTTC	CASSVGISGPYEQYF
NA	TRBD2	TRBV6-1	TRBJ2-7	15	TGTGCCAGCAGTGAGGCTAGCGGGAGGCCCTACGAGCAGTACTTC	CASSEASGRPYEQYF
NA	NA	TRBV12-3/TRBV12-4	TRBJ2-7	12	TGTGCCAGCAGTTTAACCCAATACGAGCAGTACTTC	CASSLTQYEQYF
NA	NA	TRBV2	TRBJ2-1	17	TGTGCCAGCATAACCATAAATCGTCGGGGGACCTACAATGAGCAGTTCTTC	CASITINRRGTYNEQFF
few	NA	TRBV29-1	TRBJ1-1	13	TGCAGCGTCGCCTATTCGTTTATCACTGAAGCTTTCTTT	CSVAYSFITEAFF
NA	NA	TRBV5-1	TRBJ1-4	14	TGCGCCAGCAGCTTGAATGACCCGAATGAAAAACTGTTTTTT	CASSLNDPNEKLFF
many	TRBD2	TRBV12-3/TRBV12-4	TRBJ2-2	15	TGTGCCAGCGGTCCCCTAGCGGGAGTAACCGGGGAGCTGTTTTTT	CASGPLAGVTGELFF
few	NA	TRBV29-1	TRBJ2-7	11	TGCAGCGTTCTCTCCCCCATCGAGCAGTACTTC	CSVLSPIEQYF
few	NA	TRBV20-1	TRBJ2-1	12	TGCAGTGCCTACCGGGATTCAATTGAGCAGTTCTTC	CSAYRDSIEQFF
few	NA	TRBV12-3/TRBV12-4	TRBJ1-2	13	TGTGCCAGCAGTCCACCTCAATTGAAACAACTCCTCTTC	CASSPPQLKQLLF
many	NA	TRBV5-1	TRBJ2-7	12	TGCGCCAGCAGCCTCGGACTCTACGAGCAGTACTTC	CASSLGLYEQYF
few	NA	TRBV29-1	TRBJ2-1	15	TGCAGCGTTGAAGAAGCCCAGAGTCTCTACAATGAGCAGTTCTTC	CSVEEAQSLYNEQFF
NA	NA	TRBV5-6	TRBJ2-2	15	TGTGCCAGCAGCTTGGGTAGCGTTAACACCGGGGAGCTGTTTTTT	CASSLGSVNTGELFF
few	NA	TRBV20-1	TRBJ2-2	14	TGCAGTGCTAGAGATCGGACCCTTACCGGGGAGCTGTTTTTT	CSARDRTLTGELFF
NA	TRBD1	TRBV18	TRBJ2-3	13	TGTGCCAGCTCGCGGGACAGGGATTCTACGCAGTATTTT	CASSRDRDSTQYF
NA	NA	TRBV7-2	TRBJ2-1	15	TGTGCCAGCAGCTTAGTGAGGAACTCAGGCAATGAGCAGTTCTTC	CASSLVRNSGNEQFF
NA	NA	TRBV3-1	TRBJ1-3	18	TGTGCCAGCAGCCTAAGAGGATCTAGAAGGGGCTCTGGAAACACCATATATTTT	CASSLRGSRRGSGNTIYF
few	NA	TRBV11-2	TRBJ2-2	13	TGTGCCAGCAGCCCATCGTTATCCGGGGAGCTGTTTTTT	CASSPSLSGELFF
NA	NA	TRBV6-1	TRBJ2-5	13	TGTGCCAGCAGGGAGGGGTTCGGCAAATACCAGTACTTC	CASREGFGKYQYF
few	NA	TRBV12-3/TRBV12-4	TRBJ2-3	15	TGTGCCAGCAGTTTGTGGCGGTATGACCCAGATACGCAGTATTTT	CASSLWRYDPDTQYF
few	NA	TRBV7-6	TRBJ2-7	14	TGTGCCAGCAGTGGGGTGGGAAGCTACGGCGAGCAGTACTTC	CASSGVGSYGEQYF
many	NA	TRBV7-8	TRBJ2-1	12	TGTGCCAGCAGTATCCGGGTCAATGAGCAGTTCTTC	CASSIRVNEQFF
NA	NA	TRBV24-1	TRBJ1-4	18	TGTGCCACCAGTGATCTTGCCCCAGAGGGATCAACTAATGAAAAACTGTTTTTT	CATSDLAPEGSTNEKLFF
many	TRBD2	TRBV7-8	TRBJ2-1	18	TGTGCCAGCAGCTACGAAAGCATTAGCGGGAGCTCCTACAATGAGCAGTTCTTC	CASSYESISGSSYNEQFF
NA	NA	TRBV9	TRBJ2-5	14	TGTGCCAGCAGCGTAGAGGAAGGGAGGGAGACCCAGTACTTC	CASSVEEGRETQYF
NA	NA	TRBV7-3	TRBJ1-1	17	TGTGCCAGCAGCTTAACCTCAGGGGTAAGGCGAAGGACTGAAGCTTTCTTT	CASSLTSGVRRRTEAFF
NA	TRBD2	TRBV12-3/TRBV12-4	TRBJ2-7	16	TGTGCCAGCAGCCCTCCTAACCCAGCGGGAGGCTTAGAGCAGTACTTC	CASSPPNPAGGLEQYF
few	TRBD2	TRBV4-1	TRBJ2-7	17	TGCGCCAGCAGCCAATTTCGGCGGGAGGGCCCTCGCGACGAGCAGTACTTC	CASSQFRREGPRDEQYF
many	NA	TRBV5-5	TRBJ2-3	13	TGTGCCAGCAGCTGGACCAGCACAGATACGCAGTATTTT	CASSWTSTDTQYF